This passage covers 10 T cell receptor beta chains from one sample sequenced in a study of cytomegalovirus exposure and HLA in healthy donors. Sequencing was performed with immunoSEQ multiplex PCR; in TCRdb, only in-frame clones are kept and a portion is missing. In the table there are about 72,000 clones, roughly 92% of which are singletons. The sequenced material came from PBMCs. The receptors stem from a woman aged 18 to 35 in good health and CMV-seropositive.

CDR3 DNA sequence: TGTGCCAGCAGCGTCACCGGGACAGGGGTTGTCTATGGCTACACCTTC. Protein: CASSVTGTGVVYGYTF. The J gene is TRBJ1-2, the V gene TRBV9; 10 bases fit TRBD1. Germline trimming cut 2 bases from V and 4 bases from J; bases unmatched to any gene: 8. The CDR3 has 16 amino acids. CDR1 is SGDLS and CDR2 is YYNGEE in the germline V gene.

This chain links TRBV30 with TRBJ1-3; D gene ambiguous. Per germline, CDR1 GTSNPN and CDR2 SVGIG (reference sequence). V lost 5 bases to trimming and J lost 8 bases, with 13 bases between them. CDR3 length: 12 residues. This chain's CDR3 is CAWSAHGDTIYF. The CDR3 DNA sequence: TGTGCCTGGTCCGCCCACGGGGACACCATATATTTT.

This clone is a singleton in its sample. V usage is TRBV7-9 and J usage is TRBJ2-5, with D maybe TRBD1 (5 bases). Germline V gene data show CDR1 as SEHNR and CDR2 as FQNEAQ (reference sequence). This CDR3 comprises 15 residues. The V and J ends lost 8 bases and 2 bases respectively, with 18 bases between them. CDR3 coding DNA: TGTGCCAGCGGAACGTGGGGCGACCGGCAAGAGACCCAGTACTTC. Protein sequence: CASGTWGDRQETQYF.

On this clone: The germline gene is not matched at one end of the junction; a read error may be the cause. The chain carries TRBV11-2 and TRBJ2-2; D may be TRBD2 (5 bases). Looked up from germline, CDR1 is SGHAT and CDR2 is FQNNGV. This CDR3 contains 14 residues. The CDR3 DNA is TGTGCCAGCAGCTTAGAGGGTTACACCGGGGAACTGTTTTTT. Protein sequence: CASSLEGYTGELFF.

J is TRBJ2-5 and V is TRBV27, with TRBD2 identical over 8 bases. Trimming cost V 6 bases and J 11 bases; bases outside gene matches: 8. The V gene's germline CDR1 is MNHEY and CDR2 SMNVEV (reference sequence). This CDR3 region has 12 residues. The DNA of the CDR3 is TGTGCCAGCAGGGGGAGCGGGAGTTTACAGTACTTC. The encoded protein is CASRGSGSLQYF.

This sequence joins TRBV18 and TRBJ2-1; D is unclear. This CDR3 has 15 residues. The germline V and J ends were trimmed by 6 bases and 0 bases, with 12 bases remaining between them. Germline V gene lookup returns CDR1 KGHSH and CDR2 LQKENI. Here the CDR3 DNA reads TGTGCCAGCTCGGTGGGCGCGAGCTCCTACAATGAGCAGTTCTTC. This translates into CASSVGASSYNEQFF.

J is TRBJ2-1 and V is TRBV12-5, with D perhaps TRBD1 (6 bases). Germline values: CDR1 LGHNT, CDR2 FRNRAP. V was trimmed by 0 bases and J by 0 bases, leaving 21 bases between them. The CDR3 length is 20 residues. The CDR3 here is CASGLVGAGKYPSSYNEQFF. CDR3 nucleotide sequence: TGTGCTAGTGGTTTGGTGGGGGCAGGGAAATACCCGAGCTCCTACAATGAGCAGTTCTTC.

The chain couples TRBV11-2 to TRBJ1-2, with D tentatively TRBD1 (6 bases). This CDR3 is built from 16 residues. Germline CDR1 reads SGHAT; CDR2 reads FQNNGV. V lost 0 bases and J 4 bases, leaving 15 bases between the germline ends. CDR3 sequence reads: CASSLDPTGQIYGYTF. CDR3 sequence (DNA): TGTGCCAGCAGCTTAGATCCCACAGGGCAGATCTATGGCTACACCTTC.

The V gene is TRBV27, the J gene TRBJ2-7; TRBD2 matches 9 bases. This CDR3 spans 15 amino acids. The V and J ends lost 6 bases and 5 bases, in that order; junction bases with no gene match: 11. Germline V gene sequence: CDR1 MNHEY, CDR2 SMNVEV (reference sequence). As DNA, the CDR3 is TGTGCCAGCAGACGAGTAGCGGGAGCTTCCGACGAGCAGTACTTC. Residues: CASRRVAGASDEQYF.

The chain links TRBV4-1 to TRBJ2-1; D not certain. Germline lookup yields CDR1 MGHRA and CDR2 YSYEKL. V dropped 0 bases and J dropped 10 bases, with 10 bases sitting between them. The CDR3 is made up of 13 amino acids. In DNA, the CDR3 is TGCGCCAGCAGCCAAGAACACTCCAGGGAGCAGTTCTTC. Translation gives CASSQEHSREQFF.